This entry features one TCR beta chain sequence. The authors amplified TCR beta CDR3 regions, and they did so from RNA transcripts for repertoire sequencing. HTBI primers were used in a first-round RT-PCR, which preceded a second-round multiplex PCR. TCRdb ran MiXCR on the multiplex PCR reads and lists one entry per CDR3 protein. In the table there are 150,000 to 200,000 distinct CDR3 sequences, roughly two fifths of which are singletons. The data derive from a study of Graves' ophthalmopathy and Graves' hyperthyroidism. This CDR3 contains 13 residues. Germline V gene lookup returns CDR1 ENHRY and CDR2 SYGVKD. Trimming took 9 bases from V and 8 from J; bases not matched to a gene: 7.

The clonotype comes from a woman aged 40 to 50 with Graves' ophthalmopathy. The J gene is TRBJ1-6, the V gene TRBV10-3; TRBD1 aligns across 7 bases. The sequenced sample consisted of peripheral blood. This CDR3 is CAITTGNDSPLHF. The CDR3 nucleotides are TGTGCCATTACGACAGGGAACGATTCACCCCTCCACTTT.